What follows are 28 T cell receptor beta chains derived from one specimen sequenced in a study of CD8+CD57+ T cells in acquired aplastic anemia (dated by TCRdb to between 2018 and 2020). The data were produced on an Illumina HiSeq 2000. Profiling of TCR beta VDJ combinations and CDR3 sequences used genomic DNA as the template. TCRdb took the public reads, trimmed them with fastp at Q25, ran MiXCR for clone calling and kept in-frame beta chains. Rows with one shared CDR3 protein collapse into an entry with the most common genes and DNA. The sample table holds over 150,000 distinct CDR3 sequences, of which less than 50% were seen once. The top ten hold roughly 13% of the sample. Expansion of CD8+CD57+ cells had been shown by flow cytometry in the patients chosen for sequencing. Input material: sorted CD4+, CD8+, or CD8+CD57+ T cells (not recorded which) from PBMCs. The source of these receptors is a human donor with aplastic anemia.

Many counts were recorded for this clonotype. V gene TRBV6-1 combines with J gene TRBJ1-2, with D possibly being TRBD1 (6 bases). Trimming stripped 2 bases from V and 10 bases from J, with 14 bases between. The germline V gene has CDR1 MNHNS and CDR2 SASEGT. The CDR3 loop spans 13 amino acids. The CDR3 is CASSEQGWLDYTF. For the CDR3, the DNA is TGTGCCAGCAGTGAACAGGGGTGGTTGGACTACACCTTC.

This clonotype was observed once. The rearrangement links TRBV15 to TRBJ2-1, with 7 bases fitting TRBD2. V was pared by 5 bases and J by 0 bases, with 7 bases of the junction left unmatched. In germline, CDR1 is LNHNV, CDR2 YYDKDF (reference sequence). This CDR3 contains 16 residues. The CDR3: CATSGILASSYNEQFF. Written as DNA, the CDR3 is TGTGCCACCAGCGGTATACTAGCGAGCTCCTACAATGAGCAGTTCTTC.

In its sample, this clonotype was seen many times. The genes are TRBV19 and TRBJ1-5; 8 bases map to TRBD1. V shed 7 bases, J shed 1 base, and the junction held 3 bases outside the gene matches. Per germline, CDR1 LNHDA and CDR2 SQIVND (reference sequence). CDR3 length equals 14 residues. Here the CDR3 reads CASTRQGSNQPQHF. The CDR3 nucleotides read TGTGCCAGTACCAGACAGGGGAGCAATCAGCCCCAGCATTTT.

At least ten counts were recorded for this clonotype. The V gene is TRBV5-1, the J gene TRBJ2-7, with a weak D call TRBD2 (5 bases). CDR1 is SGHRS and CDR2 is YFSETQ in the germline V gene. This CDR3 region has 13 residues. The ends were cut back, 3 bases at V and 7 bases at J, with 14 bases in the middle. CDR3 coding DNA: TGCGCCAGCAGCTCGAGACTTAGCGTAGAGCAGTACTTC. As protein: CASSSRLSVEQYF. The whole variable domain, remainder taken from reference TRBV5-1 and TRBJ2-7, is KAGVTQTPRYLIKTRGQQVTLSCSPISGHRSVSWYQQTPGQGLQFLFEYFSETQRNKGNFPGRFSGRQFSNSRSEMNVSTLELGDSALYLCASSSRLSVEQYFGPGTRLTVT.

About this clonotype: This may stem from a read error, because a much larger clone lies one nucleotide away. V is TRBV11-1 and J is TRBJ1-4, with 9 bases aligning to TRBD1. This CDR3 contains 17 residues. Germline CDR1 SGHAT, CDR2 FQDESV (reference sequence). The CDR3 protein is CASSDWTGDTTNEKLSF. CDR3 DNA: TGTGCCAGCAGCGATTGGACAGGGGATACAACTAATGAAAAACTGTCTTTT.

Remarks on this clonotype: The junction departs from the called germline gene at one end, perhaps through a read error. This sequence joins TRBV10-1 and TRBJ2-5; 8 positions match TRBD1. The J call may be in error: the DNA end matches TRBJ2-7 better. The CDR3 totals 14 residues. The germline V gene encodes CDR1 WNHNN and CDR2 SYGVQD (reference sequence). CDR3 amino acids: CAISADRAGYEQYF. CDR3 bases: TGTGCCATCAGTGCGGACAGGGCTGGCTACGAGCAGTACTTC.

Concerning this clonotype itself: The CDR3 does not end in the conserved phenylalanine or tryptophan, so this is likely a read error. CDR3: CATSDPRGNNEQFL. The DNA of the CDR3 is TGTGCAACCAGTGATCCCCGCGGCAACAATGAGCAGTTCCTC. The chain has TRBV24-1 and TRBJ2-1; D remains ambiguous. This CDR3 has 14 amino acids. CDR1 and CDR2 (germline): KGHDR, SFDVKD.

The gene calls are TRBV13 and TRBJ2-5; the D is unclear. The germline V gene has CDR1 PRHDT and CDR2 FYEKMQ (reference sequence). V was pared by 1 base and J by 5 bases, with 8 bases between. This CDR3 has 13 residues. CDR3 nucleotide sequence: TGTGCCAGCAGCTTAGAGGGTGGGGAGACCCAGTACTTC. Translating gives CASSLEGGETQYF.

The table lists this clonotype with many counts. The chain employs TRBV20-1 and TRBJ1-1, with 9 bases aligning to TRBD1. The J segment lost 0 bases and the V segment lost 0 bases, leaving 11 bases of the junction unmatched. The CDR3 is 18 amino acids. Germline assignment: CDR1 DFQATT and CDR2 SNEGSKA (reference sequence). CDR3 region: CSARDAGGQGSLNTEAFF. In DNA form, the CDR3 reads TGCAGTGCTAGAGACGCCGGGGGACAGGGATCACTGAACACTGAAGCTTTCTTT.

This clonotype was counted ten times or more. CDR3 in DNA: TGTGCCAGCAGTGACAGGGAGGGCGAAAAACTGTTTTTT. It specifies CASSDREGEKLFF. V usage is TRBV6-4 and J usage is TRBJ1-4; no firm D call. Between the trimmed V and J ends, which lost 2 bases and 8 bases, there was a span of 9 bases. There are 13 residues in the CDR3. Germline CDR1 is MRHNA and CDR2 is SNTAGT.

This clonotype showed up many times. The V gene is TRBV2, the J gene TRBJ1-6; TRBD1 is a possible D gene (6 bases). Between the trimmed V and J ends, which lost 2 bases and 9 bases, there was a span of 14 bases. The CDR3 totals 15 residues. Germline CDR1 SNHLY, CDR2 FYNNEI. The CDR3 region has the DNA TGTGCCAGCAGTGAAAAATGGGGGGCAGGTTCACCCCTCCACTTT. Translation: CASSEKWGAGSPLHF.

The rearrangement joins TRBV2 to TRBJ2-5; 10 bases agree with TRBD2. V gave up 8 bases and J gave up 5 bases; unmatched junction bases: 11. This CDR3 has 15 amino acids. Germline V gene lookup returns CDR1 SNHLY and CDR2 FYNNEI. DNA of the CDR3: TGTGCCAGCGCGCCCCAAGCGGGGGGGCTGGAGACCCAGTACTTC. This gives the protein CASAPQAGGLETQYF.

This clonotype occurred a few times. The rearrangement links TRBV29-1 to TRBJ2-7, with D hard to call. Deletions cut 4 bases from V and 3 bases from J, with 13 bases between. CDR3 length: 13 amino acids. Germline V gene data show CDR1 as SQVTM and CDR2 as ANQGSEA. The CDR3 DNA follows: TGCAGCGTTGCTCCGGCGTCTCGCTACGAGCAGTACTTC. The encoded protein is CSVAPASRYEQYF.

This clonotype was seen at least ten times. The chain links TRBV6-5 to TRBJ1-1; 7 bases agree with TRBD1. V was pared by 6 bases and J by 1 base, with 5 bases of the junction left unmatched. CDR3 length equals 14 residues. Per germline, CDR1 MNHEY and CDR2 SVGAGI. CDR3 coding DNA: TGTGCCAGCAGAGCCGGGACAGCGAACACTGAAGCTTTCTTT. Its protein product is CASRAGTANTEAFF.

This clonotype has ten or more counts. The chain employs TRBV2 and TRBJ1-5; no clear D gene. The V end was cut by 1 base, the J end by 7 bases, with 11 bases between. The CDR3 extends over 14 amino acids. Germline CDR1 SNHLY, CDR2 FYNNEI. DNA for the CDR3: TGTGCCAGCAGTGAAGGGCCTAGGGCGCAGCCCCAGCATTTT. Translated: CASSEGPRAQPQHF.

The V gene is TRBV5-6, the J gene TRBJ2-1; D is ambiguous. Germline-derived CDR1 and CDR2 are SGHDT and YYEEEE. The CDR3 is 13 residues long. V lost 0 bases and J lost 3, with 4 bases in between. In DNA, the CDR3 is TGTGCCAGCAGCTTGGTGGGCTACAATGAGCAGTTCTTC. Protein sequence: CASSLVGYNEQFF.

The CDR3 nucleotides are TGTGCCAGCAGTTCACAGGGAGAATTCTACGAGCAGTACTTC. It codes for CASSSQGEFYEQYF. The V and J genes are TRBV27 and TRBJ2-7, with TRBD1 as a possible D gene (6 bases). The CDR3 is made up of 14 amino acids. Germline V gene lookup returns CDR1 MNHEY and CDR2 SMNVEV (reference sequence). Trimming pared 4 bases from V and 3 bases from J, leaving 13 bases between.

The gene calls are TRBV20-1 and TRBJ2-1; D might be TRBD2 (6 bases). V lost 5 bases and J lost 1, with 12 bases in between. The CDR3 has 14 residues. Germline V gene lookup returns CDR1 DFQATT and CDR2 SNEGSKA (reference sequence). The CDR3 DNA reads as TGCAGTGCTCGGAGGGGAAATTCCTACAATGAGCAGTTCTTC. Amino acid sequence: CSARRGNSYNEQFF.

The table lists this clonotype with many counts. The chain combines TRBV11-2 with TRBJ2-7; D is possibly TRBD1 (6 bases). The length of the CDR3 is 14 residues. The germline CDR1 and CDR2 sequences are SGHAT and FQNNGV. The V end lost 5 bases, the J end lost 1 base, and 12 bases lay between the germline ends. The CDR3 spells CASSLRGLSYEQYF. DNA of the CDR3: TGTGCCAGCAGCCTCAGGGGTCTGTCCTACGAGCAGTACTTC.

This chain links TRBV29-1 with TRBJ2-7; 11 bases are a match to TRBD2. This CDR3 is 14 amino acids long. Germline trimming cut 6 bases from V and 3 bases from J; bases unmatched to any gene: 7. Germline CDR1 and CDR2: SQVTM and ANQGSEA. In DNA form, the CDR3 reads TGCAGCGTAATCAGACTAGCGGGAAGCTACGAGCAGTACTTC. This translates into CSVIRLAGSYEQYF.

With regard to this clonotype: It may be a read error: a sequence one base away is much more abundant. The chain combines TRBV5-1 with TRBJ2-3, with 10 bases that match TRBD2. This CDR3 region has 15 residues. Germline lookup yields CDR1 SGHRS and CDR2 YFSETQ. CDR3 in DNA: TGCGCCGGCAGCTTGGGGCTAGCGGGGGCAGATACGCAGTATTTT. Its translation is CAGSLGLAGADTQYF.

This chain uses TRBV11-1 with TRBJ2-3; no clear D. Germline V lookup: CDR1 SGHAT, CDR2 FQDESV (reference sequence). The CDR3 contains 17 residues. V dropped 1 base and J dropped 4 bases, with 18 bases sitting between them. CDR3 sequence: CASSLGSLGFRPDTQYF. The CDR3 DNA reads TGTGCCAGCAGCTTAGGAAGTTTGGGTTTCAGACCAGATACGCAGTATTTT.

In this sample, this clonotype turned up many times. The V gene is TRBV10-3, the J gene TRBJ1-6; no firm D call. The CDR3 runs 13 residues. Germline lookup yields CDR1 ENHRY and CDR2 SYGVKD. The ends were cut back, 8 bases at V and 4 bases at J, with 9 bases in the middle. In nucleotides, the CDR3 is TGTGCCATCTCCCGGGGTTATAATTCACCCCTCCACTTT. It yields the protein CAISRGYNSPLHF.

This clonotype was seen repeatedly, ten times or more. CDR3 in DNA: TGCAGTGCTAAGGACCCAACGCAGTATTTT. Residues: CSAKDPTQYF. The rearrangement uses TRBV20-1 and TRBJ2-3; D ambiguous. Germline CDR1 DFQATT, CDR2 SNEGSKA (reference sequence). The germline V and J ends were trimmed by 4 bases and 9 bases, with 8 bases remaining between them. This CDR3 contains 10 residues.

Regarding this clonotype: It may be a read error: a sequence one base away is much more abundant. The J gene is TRBJ1-5, the V gene TRBV5-1, with D unclear. Germline values: CDR1 SGHRS, CDR2 YFSETQ. This CDR3 has 16 residues. This CDR3 reads CASSLFPLDSSQPQHF. CDR3 DNA sequence: TGCGCCAGCAGCTTGTTTCCCTTAGATAGCAGTCAGCCCCAGCATTTT.

V usage is TRBV7-3 and J usage is TRBJ2-1; possibly TRBD2 for D (5 bases). Between the trimmed V and J ends, which lost 5 bases and 8 bases, there was a span of 19 bases. The CDR3 is made up of 15 amino acids. Germline V lookup: CDR1 SGHTA, CDR2 FQGTGA. This CDR3 is CASSQLASYNDEQFF. CDR3 coding DNA: TGTGCCAGCAGCCAGCTAGCCTCTTATAATGATGAGCAGTTCTTC.

In this sample, this clonotype turned up many times. This sequence joins TRBV11-2 and TRBJ2-1, with D maybe TRBD2 (6 bases). V was shortened by 1 base and J by 0 bases, with 10 bases between the two germline ends. The CDR3 runs 16 residues. Germline V gene sequence: CDR1 SGHAT, CDR2 FQNNGV. The CDR3 DNA follows: TGTGCCAGCAGCTTAGTTAGCGGTACCTCCTACAATGAGCAGTTCTTC. Translation gives CASSLVSGTSYNEQFF.

As concerns this clonotype: This clone may be a read error of a much larger clone one base away. The rearrangement joins TRBV6-5 to TRBJ1-2; TRBD1 matches 11 bases. The CDR3 is 14 amino acids. From germline, CDR1 is MNHEY and CDR2 SVGAGI. In DNA, the CDR3 is TGTGCCAGCAGTTACGGACAGGGGGCGGGTGGCTACGCCTTC. This translates into CASSYGQGAGGYAF.